This passage covers 6 T cell receptor beta chains from one sample sequenced in a study of cytomegalovirus exposure and HLA in healthy donors. PCR used 60 Vbeta primers and 13 Jbeta primers. Method: immunoSEQ multiplex PCR; TCRdb's copy keeps in-frame clones and lacks some. The table has 150,000 to 200,000 clones, 84% seen once. Sequencing was performed on PBMCs. Source of these receptors: a girl aged 10-17 years in good health and CMV-seropositive.

V is TRBV2 and J is TRBJ2-5; D may be TRBD1 (5 bases). The DNA matches TRBJ2-7 better at its end, which makes the J call doubtful. The CDR3 loop spans 13 amino acids. Germline CDR1 reads SNHLY; CDR2 reads FYNNEI. Written as DNA, the CDR3 is TGTGCCAGCAAGGCAGGGCTTTTCCACGAGCAGTACTTC. The encoded protein is CASKAGLFHEQYF.

The V and J genes are TRBV15 and TRBJ1-6; D gene ambiguous. V was cut by 7 bases and J by 6 bases, with 7 bases left in between. Germline V gene lookup returns CDR1 LNHNV and CDR2 YYDKDF (reference sequence). The CDR3 runs to 12 residues. The CDR3 loop reads CATTGANSPLHF. In DNA, the CDR3 is TGTGCCACCACCGGAGCTAATTCACCCCTCCACTTT. Filled out from reference TRBV15 and TRBJ1-6, the complete variable domain reads DAMVIQNPRYQVTQFGKPVTLSCSQTLNHNVMYWYQQKSSQAPKLLFHYYDKDFNNEADTPDNFQSRRPNTSFCFLDIRSPGLGDTAMYLCATTGANSPLHFGNGTRLTVT.

The chain uses TRBV18 and TRBJ2-7; the match to TRBD2 covers 7 bases. The germline gives CDR1 KGHSH, CDR2 LQKENI. V was pared by 6 bases and J by 3 bases, with 14 bases of the junction left unmatched. This CDR3 spans 16 amino acids. Written as DNA, the CDR3 is TGTGCCAGCTCCCCCTTAAAGAGCGGGGAGTACTACGAGCAGTACTTC. Its translation: CASSPLKSGEYYEQYF. The variable domain in full, completed from reference TRBV18 and TRBJ2-7, reads NAGVMQNPRHLVRRRGQEARLRCSPMKGHSHVYWYRQLPEEGLKFMVYLQKENIIDESGMPKERFSAEFPKEGPSILRIQQVVRGDSAAYFCASSPLKSGEYYEQYFGPGTRLTVT.

This clone is a singleton in its sample. The chain couples TRBV6-1 to TRBJ1-2; 9 nucleotides align to TRBD1. This CDR3 contains 14 residues. The trim removed 5 bases at V and 9 bases at J, leaving 10 bases unmatched. The germline gives CDR1 MNHNS, CDR2 SASEGT. The CDR3 DNA sequence: TGTGCCAGCAGTCATCCGGGACAGGGAGGAAGCTACACCTTC. Translating gives CASSHPGQGGSYTF.

The V gene is TRBV30, the J gene TRBJ2-1; D may be TRBD2 (5 bases). V dropped 4 bases and J dropped 3 bases, with 10 bases sitting between them. The CDR3 loop spans 13 amino acids. Per germline, CDR1 GTSNPN and CDR2 SVGIG (reference sequence). The CDR3 here is CAWKSGNYNEQFF. CDR3 nucleotides: TGTGCCTGGAAATCGGGGAACTACAATGAGCAGTTCTTC.

The rearrangement links TRBV7-6 to TRBJ2-1; 8 bases align to TRBD2. The V gene end was trimmed by 1 base and the J gene end by 5 bases; junction bases not matched to a gene: 7. Germline V gene lookup returns CDR1 SGHVS and CDR2 FNYEAQ. CDR3 length equals 16 residues. This chain's CDR3 is CASSLGGAAGDNEQFF. As DNA, the CDR3 is TGTGCCAGCAGCTTAGGGGGGGCAGCGGGGGACAATGAGCAGTTCTTC.